The 25 T cell receptor beta chains presented below share a single source sample, sequenced in a study of control samples from healthy donors and cancer patients. The data were produced by immunoSEQ multiplex PCR, yet TCRdb's version contains in-frame clones alone and is incomplete. The data contain about 120,000 clones, around 87% of them singletons. The sample comprised blood. Receptor source: a man in his fifties or sixties in good health.

This sequence joins TRBV21-1 and TRBJ1-1; the table's D call TRBD1 went unverified against the DNA. TRBV21-1 is marked as a pseudogene. CDR3 length: 16 amino acids. As DNA, the CDR3 is TGTGCCAGCAGCAAACAAAGGGGGCCCGTGAACACTGAAGCTTTCTTT. Its protein is CASSKQRGPVNTEAFF.

The chain uses TRBV9 and TRBJ1-4; TRBD1 is a possible D gene (6 bases). The length of the CDR3 is 16 residues. The V and J ends lost 3 bases and 8 bases respectively, with 20 bases between them. Germline V CDR1 and CDR2: SGDLS, YYNGEE. The CDR3 sequence: CASSEGGKGRGEKLFF. The CDR3 DNA is TGTGCCAGCAGCGAGGGGGGTAAGGGGAGAGGCGAAAAACTGTTTTTT.

The chain carries TRBV3-1 (or the pseudogene TRBV3-2) and TRBJ2-5; 9 bases align to TRBD1. Germline lookup yields CDR1 LGHDT and CDR2 YNNKEL (reference sequence). Trimming cost V 5 bases and J 2 bases; bases outside gene matches: 9. This CDR3 is 16 amino acids long. The CDR3, as DNA: TGTGCCAGCAGCAAGGGGACAGGGACGACACAAGAGACCCAGTACTTC. Encoded protein: CASSKGTGTTQETQYF.

The rearrangement links TRBV5-6 to TRBJ2-2; D not certain. Germline values: CDR1 SGHDT, CDR2 YYEEEE. V was shortened by 0 bases and J by 6 bases, with 9 bases between the two germline ends. This CDR3 is built from 14 residues. CDR3 residues: CASSLGLWAGELFF. As DNA, the CDR3 is TGTGCCAGCAGCTTGGGACTCTGGGCCGGGGAGCTGTTTTTT.

J is TRBJ2-1 and V is TRBV28; D uncertain. The CDR3 contains 12 residues. Germline loops: CDR1 MDHEN, CDR2 SYDVKM. V shed 2 bases and J shed 8 bases, with 7 bases lying between them. The CDR3 loop is CASSLGVYEQFF. CDR3 bases: TGTGCCAGCAGTTTAGGAGTTTATGAGCAGTTCTTC.

This clone showed up just a few times. V usage is TRBV27 and J usage is TRBJ2-7; TRBD1 or TRBD2 may be the D gene (5 bases each). With 3 bases removed from V and 6 bases from J, the gap between germline ends came to 15 bases. The CDR3 totals 14 residues. Germline V gives CDR1 MNHEY, CDR2 SMNVEV (reference sequence). The CDR3 reads CASSFALGAPEQYF. The CDR3 coding sequence is TGTGCCAGCAGTTTCGCACTCGGGGCCCCCGAGCAGTACTTC.

This chain links TRBV14 with TRBJ2-3; D is perhaps TRBD2 (7 bases). The CDR3 sequence is 17 residues long. The ends were cut back, 1 base at V and 2 bases at J, with 16 bases in the middle. Germline V CDR1 and CDR2: SGHDN, FVKESK. The CDR3 nucleotides read TGTGCCAGCAGCCAAGGTTTGAGGGGGGGATTCACAGATACGCAGTATTTT. Its protein is CASSQGLRGGFTDTQYF.

J is TRBJ2-3 and V is TRBV19, with 7 bases aligning to TRBD2. Germline V CDR1 and CDR2: LNHDA, SQIVND (reference sequence). The CDR3 totals 18 residues. The V gene end was trimmed by 5 bases and the J gene end by 0 bases; junction bases not matched to a gene: 14. For the CDR3, the DNA is TGTGCCAGTAGTGCTCAGTCCCTAGCGGACCACAGCACAGATACGCAGTATTTT. As protein: CASSAQSLADHSTDTQYF. The whole variable domain, filled in from reference TRBV19 and TRBJ2-3, reads DGGITQSPKYLFRKEGQNVTLSCEQNLNHDAMYWYRQDPGQGLRLIYYSQIVNDFQKGDIAEGYSVSREKKESFPLTVTSAQKNPTAFYLCASSAQSLADHSTDTQYFGPGTRLTVL.

The V and J genes are TRBV19 and TRBJ2-3; D might be TRBD1 (6 bases). The V end lost 1 base, the J end lost 2 bases, and 13 bases lay between the germline ends. Germline V gives CDR1 LNHDA, CDR2 SQIVND (reference sequence). There are 16 residues in the CDR3. The CDR3 DNA follows: TGTGCCAGTAGTATAGCGGCAGGGGTTTTCACAGATACGCAGTATTTT. Encoded protein: CASSIAAGVFTDTQYF.

The rearrangement joins TRBV18 to TRBJ2-7; either TRBD1 or TRBD2 may fit D (5 bases each). V gave up 3 bases and J gave up 2 bases, with 17 bases separating them. Germline V gene sequence: CDR1 KGHSH, CDR2 LQKENI. The CDR3 covers 16 residues. The CDR3 sequence is CASSPNPGTATYEQYF. Here the CDR3 DNA reads TGTGCCAGCTCACCTAATCCCGGGACGGCCACCTACGAGCAGTACTTC. Together with reference TRBV18 and TRBJ2-7, the CDR3 gives the full variable domain: NAGVMQNPRHLVRRRGQEARLRCSPMKGHSHVYWYRQLPEEGLKFMVYLQKENIIDESGMPKERFSAEFPKEGPSILRIQQVVRGDSAAYFCASSPNPGTATYEQYFGPGTRLTVT.

V and J are TRBV28 and TRBJ1-6; the match to TRBD1 covers 8 bases. V trimming: 3 bases; J trimming: 13 bases; junction bases outside the gene matches: 5. Germline V lookup: CDR1 MDHEN, CDR2 SYDVKM. The CDR3 loop spans 13 amino acids. The CDR3 bases are TGTGCCAGCAGTTTCTGGACAGGGTCCCCCCTCCACTTT. Translating it yields CASSFWTGSPLHF.

The V call is TRBV7-2, the J call TRBJ1-1; no clear D. V dropped 5 bases and J dropped 2 bases, with 12 bases sitting between them. Germline CDR1 SGHTA, CDR2 FQGNSA. This CDR3 is 14 amino acids long. The CDR3 DNA is TGTGCCAGCAGCCCTTGGACCCGTAACACTGAAGCTTTCTTT. This translates into CASSPWTRNTEAFF.

This chain links TRBV19 with TRBJ1-1; D may be TRBD1 (6 bases). This CDR3 has 13 residues. The germline V gene has CDR1 LNHDA and CDR2 SQIVND (reference sequence). Trimming shortened V by 8 bases and J by 2 bases, and 12 bases separated the two germline ends. The CDR3 bases are TGTGCCAGTGGAAGGACAGCTAACACTGAAGCTTTCTTT. This codes for CASGRTANTEAFF.

V gene TRBV18 combines with J gene TRBJ1-6, with D possibly matching TRBD1 (6 bases). Germline V lookup: CDR1 KGHSH, CDR2 LQKENI. The CDR3 is 15 residues long. V gave up 3 bases and J gave up 5 bases, with 11 bases separating them. CDR3 protein: CASSPITGNNSPLHF. DNA for the CDR3: TGTGCCAGCTCACCTATTACAGGGAATAATTCACCCCTCCACTTT.

This clone was seen only once. The rearrangement uses TRBV28 and TRBJ1-2, with TRBD1 identical over 7 bases. CDR1 and CDR2 (germline): MDHEN, SYDVKM. This CDR3 is built from 16 residues. The trim removed 3 bases at V and 5 bases at J, leaving 12 bases unmatched. The CDR3 sequence: CASSFTGAISIYGYTF. The CDR3 DNA is TGTGCCAGCAGTTTCACAGGGGCTATCTCAATTTATGGCTACACCTTC.

The rearrangement joins TRBV24-1 to TRBJ1-2; a possible D gene is TRBD1 (6 bases). The CDR3 runs 13 residues. Between the trimmed V and J ends, which lost 0 bases and 8 bases, there was a span of 9 bases. Germline CDR1 reads KGHDR; CDR2 reads SFDVKD. The CDR3 sequence: CATSDLPGVGYTF. The DNA for the CDR3 is TGTGCCACCAGTGATTTGCCAGGGGTCGGCTACACCTTC.

The chain employs TRBV7-9 and TRBJ1-2, with 7 bases aligning to TRBD1. Germline trimming cut 1 base from V and 4 bases from J; bases unmatched to any gene: 6. Per the germline V gene, CDR1 is SEHNR and CDR2 is FQNEAQ (reference sequence). This CDR3 has 15 amino acids. In DNA form, the CDR3 reads TGTGCCAGCAGCTTAGGAGGGACAGCCACCTATGGCTACACCTTC. This encodes CASSLGGTATYGYTF.

V usage is TRBV28 and J usage is TRBJ1-2; no firm D call. The CDR3 loop spans 12 amino acids. From germline, CDR1 is MDHEN and CDR2 SYDVKM. V gave up 6 bases and J gave up 5 bases, with 10 bases separating them. This chain's CDR3 is CASRVLGYGYTF. In nucleotides, the CDR3 is TGTGCCAGCAGAGTTTTGGGGTATGGCTACACCTTC.

This chain uses TRBV4-3 with TRBJ1-2, with 7 bases identical to TRBD1. This CDR3 has 18 amino acids. The germline V gene encodes CDR1 LGHNA and CDR2 YSLEER. With V trimmed by 1 base and J by 1 base, 12 bases remained unmatched. CDR3 in DNA: TGCGCCAGCAGCCAAGGGGAAACCACCGGGACAGTTAACTATGGCTACACCTTC. It translates to CASSQGETTGTVNYGYTF.

The chain employs TRBV2 and TRBJ2-2, with 12 bases identical to TRBD1. V was pared by 6 bases and J by 4 bases, with 6 bases of the junction left unmatched. Germline V gene sequence: CDR1 SNHLY, CDR2 FYNNEI. This CDR3 spans 16 amino acids. The CDR3 is CASRGGQGASTGELFF. CDR3 nucleotides: TGTGCCAGCAGGGGGGGACAGGGGGCGTCCACCGGGGAGCTGTTTTTT.

The chain is built from TRBV7-2 and TRBJ2-5; no clear D. V lost 5 bases to trimming and J lost 6 bases, with 13 bases between them. This CDR3 contains 13 residues. Germline V gives CDR1 SGHTA, CDR2 FQGNSA. DNA for the CDR3: TGTGCCAGCAGCCTAACGACCTTGAAGACCCAGTACTTC. Amino acids: CASSLTTLKTQYF.

The V call is TRBV6-5, the J call TRBJ1-1; the D is unclear. The CDR3 sequence is 14 residues long. V was pared by 8 bases and J by 6 bases, with 19 bases between. CDR1 is MNHEY and CDR2 is SVGAGI in the germline V gene. CDR3 nucleotide sequence: TGTGCCAGCGCACCGGGGTGGGGAGGCGCTGAAGCTTTCTTT. It translates to CASAPGWGGAEAFF.

This chain joins TRBV7-3 and TRBJ2-3, with a weak D call TRBD1 (6 bases). This CDR3 spans 13 amino acids. Germline CDR1 reads SGHTA; CDR2 reads FQGTGA. V was shortened by 5 bases and J by 9 bases, with 15 bases between the two germline ends. The CDR3 DNA reads as TGTGCCAGCAGCCCCAGGGGTGGGATCACGCAGTATTTT. The encoded protein is CASSPRGGITQYF.

The count of this clone is one. CDR3 DNA: TGTGCCAGCAGCCAAGTACCCGGACAGGTTTACGAGCAGTACTTC. This translates into CASSQVPGQVYEQYF. V usage is TRBV3-1 (or the pseudogene TRBV3-2) and J usage is TRBJ2-7, with TRBD1 matching over 7 bases. The V and J ends lost 1 base and 4 bases, in that order; junction bases with no gene match: 7. The CDR3 runs 15 residues. Germline CDR1 reads LGHDT; CDR2 reads YNNKEL (reference sequence).

This sequence joins TRBV30 and TRBJ2-2; 7 bases map to TRBD1. Germline values: CDR1 GTSNPN, CDR2 SVGIG (reference sequence). The ends lost 3 bases at V and 1 base at J; junction bases unmatched: 8. CDR3 length: 16 amino acids. The CDR3 sequence: CAWSPARTGNTGELFF. The CDR3 nucleotides are TGTGCCTGGAGCCCCGCCAGGACAGGGAACACCGGGGAGCTGTTTTTT.